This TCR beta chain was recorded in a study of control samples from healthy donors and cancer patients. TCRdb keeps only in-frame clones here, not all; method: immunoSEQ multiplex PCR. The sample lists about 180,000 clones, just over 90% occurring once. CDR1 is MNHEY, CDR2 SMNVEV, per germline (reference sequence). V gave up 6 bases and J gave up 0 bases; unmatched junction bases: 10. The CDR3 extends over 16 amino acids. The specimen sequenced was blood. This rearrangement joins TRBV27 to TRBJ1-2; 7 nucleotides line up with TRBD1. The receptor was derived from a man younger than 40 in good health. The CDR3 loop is CASRYLGQDANYGYTF. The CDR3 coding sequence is TGTGCCAGCAGATACCTTGGACAGGACGCTAACTATGGCTACACCTTC.